Each of the 18 T cell receptor beta chains below was sequenced from the same sample in a study of tissue T cells after allogeneic stem cell transplantation. The protocol was immunoSEQ multiplex PCR, while the TCRdb copy is restricted to in-frame clones and leaves out a portion. The data contain about 48,000 clones, around 70% of them singletons. The sequenced sample consisted of sorted cells pooled from one or two spleens. The receptors were gathered from a pool of C57BL/6 mice in good health.

A word on this clone: The gene names here belong to mouse. From the germline J gene comes the end of the CDR3, since the read stops 1 residue before it. The rearrangement uses TRBV5 and TRBJ2-4; TRBD2 aligns across 8 bases. Trimming took 0 bases from V and 3 from J; bases not matched to a gene: 5. Germline values: CDR1 LGHNA, CDR2 YNLKQL (reference sequence). The CDR3 is made up of 16 amino acids. The part of the CDR3 DNA that was read is TGTGCCAGCAGCCAAGATGGTGGGGGGGGACAAAACACCTTGTAC. Amino acids: CASSQDGGGGQNTLY. The entire CDR3 reads CASSQDGGGGQNTLYF.

Points on this clone: Mouse gene names apply. The read halts 1 residue ahead of the CDR3 end, with the missing end drawn from the germline J gene. The V and J genes are TRBV13-1 and TRBJ2-4; TRBD2 might be the D (5 bases). V gave up 3 bases and J gave up 0 bases, with 8 bases separating them. Germline loops: CDR1 NSHNY, CDR2 SYGAGN. The CDR3 runs 14 residues. CDR3 bases read: TGTGCCAGCAGTGGGGTGGGGAGTCAAAACACCTTGTAC. Its protein is CASSGVGSQNTLY. The entire CDR3 sequence reads CASSGVGSQNTLYF.

Regarding this clone: All gene names here are mouse names. The sequence runs out 1 residue before the end of the CDR3; the remainder is reconstructed from the germline J gene. The V gene is TRBV2, the J gene TRBJ1-4, with a possible D match to TRBD1 (6 bases). This CDR3 region has 13 residues. Germline loops: CDR1 LGHNA, CDR2 YSYQKL. V lost 5 bases, J lost 3 bases, and 7 bases lay in between. The CDR3 is CASSGDTNERLFF. The sequenced part of the CDR3 DNA is TGTGCCAGCAGCGGGGACACCAACGAAAGATTATTT.

For this clone: Genes here carry mouse names. The covered CDR3 bases are TGTGCCAGCAGCCGACAGAACACAGAAGTCTTC. Its translation: CASSRQNTEVF. The complete CDR3 reads CASSRQNTEVFF. The rearrangement uses TRBV5 and TRBJ1-1; D is ambiguous. Read coverage stops 1 residue before the CDR3 terminus; the germline J gene supplies the remainder. With 4 bases removed from V and 0 bases from J, the gap between germline ends came to 3 bases. The CDR3 loop spans 12 amino acids. CDR1 LGHNA and CDR2 YNLKQL come from the germline V gene (reference sequence).

Concerning this clone: Gene names denote mouse genes. From the germline J gene comes the end of the CDR3, since the read stops 1 residue before it. V usage is TRBV1 and J usage is TRBJ1-1; D not certain. CDR1 is NSQYPW, CDR2 LRSPGD, per germline (reference sequence). V gave up 1 base and J gave up 0 bases, with 6 bases separating them. There are 14 residues in the CDR3. This CDR3 is CTCSAVQANTEVFF. The covered CDR3 bases are TGCACCTGCAGTGCAGTACAAGCAAACACAGAAGTCTTC.

On this clone itself: These gene names are mouse names. The read terminates 1 residue before the CDR3 end, so the remaining end is supplied by the germline J gene. The chain couples TRBV24 to TRBJ2-5, with no clear D. CDR1 and CDR2 (germline): KGHTA, FRNEEI. The V gene lost 0 bases and the J gene lost 0 bases, with 10 bases spanning the gap. The CDR3 covers 16 residues. The DNA read from the CDR3 is TGTGCCAGCAGTCTGTATAGAGGCAATAACCAAGACACCCAGTAC. Translating gives CASSLYRGNNQDTQY. The whole CDR3 sequence is CASSLYRGNNQDTQYF.

With respect to this clone: Gene names and germline refer to mouse. Coverage ceases 1 residue before the CDR3 finishes, and the germline J gene fills in the end. The chain uses TRBV1 and TRBJ1-3; D call uncertain. The CDR3 contains 15 residues. Trimming removed 0 bases at V and 1 base at J, with 7 bases between. Germline CDR1 and CDR2: NSQYPW and LRSPGD (reference sequence). The covered CDR3 bases are TGCACCTGCAGTGCAGATCGCAGATCTGGAAATACGCTCTAT. Its translation is CTCSADRRSGNTLY. The entire CDR3 protein is CTCSADRRSGNTLYF.

This clone was seen more than once but under ten times. Any gene name here is a mouse gene name. The observed sequence ends 1 residue before the CDR3 terminus, with the missing tail filled in from the germline J gene. The rearrangement links TRBV13-3 to TRBJ2-7; 8 bases are a match to TRBD1. V lost 3 bases and J lost 5; bases outside the gene matches: 1. Germline V gene sequence: CDR1 NNHDY, CDR2 SYVADS. This CDR3 region has 12 residues. CDR3 loop: CASSVTGDEQYF. CDR3 bases read: TGTGCCAGCAGTGTGACAGGGGATGAACAGTAC.

Notes on this clone: Gene names and germline refer to mouse. The read halts 1 residue ahead of the CDR3 end, with the missing end drawn from the germline J gene. The rearrangement joins TRBV1 to TRBJ2-1; 8 nucleotides line up with TRBD2. V lost 0 bases, J lost 6 bases, and 4 bases stayed unmatched. Germline CDR1 reads NSQYPW; CDR2 reads LRSPGD (reference sequence). The CDR3 covers 15 residues. The CDR3 DNA, read in part, is TGCACCTGCAGTGCAGATGGCTGGGGGGCTGCTGAGCAGTTC. Residues: CTCSADGWGAAEQF. The complete CDR3 protein is CTCSADGWGAAEQFF.

Comments on this clone: The germline and genes are mouse ones. The read finishes 1 residue shy of the CDR3 end, and the germline J gene is used to complete it. The chain joins TRBV26 to TRBJ2-4, with D possibly matching TRBD2 (7 bases). The CDR3 length is 14 residues. V lost 2 bases, J lost 6 bases, and 12 bases lay in between. Germline CDR1 reads KGHPV; CDR2 reads FQNQEV (reference sequence). CDR3 bases read: TGTGCCAGCAGTCTGGGGGGGCGAGGGAACACCTTGTAC. This translates into CASSLGGRGNTLY. The full-length CDR3 reads as CASSLGGRGNTLYF.

Turning to this clone: Gene names are the mouse ones. The read ends 1 residue early relative to the CDR3; the germline J gene fills the gap. This chain joins TRBV4 and TRBJ2-2, with 11 positions matching TRBD2. This CDR3 spans 15 amino acids. With V trimmed by 5 bases and J by 2 bases, 1 base remained unmatched. In germline, CDR1 is LGHDT, CDR2 YNNKQL (reference sequence). CDR3: CASSRDWGNTGQLYF. The CDR3 DNA, read in part, is TGTGCCAGCAGCCGGGACTGGGGGAACACCGGGCAGCTCTAC.

A note on this clone: Germline and genes: mouse. Other nucleotide sequences from this sample produce the same CDR3. The CDR3 reads CAWSLGYNSPLYF. CDR3 DNA, as far as it was read: TGTGCCTGGAGTCTCGGATATAATTCGCCCCTCTAC. The genes are TRBV31 and TRBJ1-6; D gene unclear. The read ends 1 residue shy of where the CDR3 ends; the end is completed using the germline J gene. TRBJ1-6 carries the ORF label, with uncertain function. The CDR3 has 13 residues. Trimming left V 0 bases short and J 4 bases short, with 4 bases between. Per germline, CDR1 GKSSPN and CDR2 SITVG.

Notes on this clone: Gene names refer to mouse genes. This CDR3 is CASSLEWGGSYEQYF. The sequenced CDR3 bases are TGTGCCAGCAGCTTAGAATGGGGGGGCTCCTATGAACAGTAC. The V gene is TRBV3, the J gene TRBJ2-7, with 8 bases aligning to TRBD2. Sequencing ends 1 residue short of the CDR3 end; the germline J gene provides the rest. The CDR3 loop spans 15 amino acids. V shed 1 base and J 0 bases; nucleotides not matched to a gene: 2. CDR1 is SNHLY, CDR2 FYNGKV, per germline (reference sequence).

This clone was seen a single time. These gene names are mouse names. The read terminates 1 residue ahead of where the CDR3 ends, so the germline J gene completes it. V and J are TRBV15 and TRBJ2-3, with 10 positions matching TRBD2. CDR1 SGHND and CDR2 FRSKSL come from the germline V gene. The CDR3 length is 17 residues. With V trimmed by 1 base and J by 2 bases, 6 bases remained unmatched. The CDR3 loop is CASSLDWGGSVAETLYF. The part of the CDR3 DNA that was read is TGTGCCAGCAGTTTAGACTGGGGGGGTTCTGTTGCAGAAACGCTGTAT.

With respect to this clone: The germline and genes are mouse ones. The CDR3 goes on 1 residue after the read ends, and that part is filled in from the germline J gene. The chain carries TRBV5 and TRBJ2-1; 9 nucleotides agree with TRBD1. J was trimmed by 2 bases and V by 4 bases; bases with no gene match: 3. In germline, CDR1 is LGHNA, CDR2 YNLKQL (reference sequence). CDR3 length equals 15 residues. The CDR3 here is CASSPRTGDYAEQFF. The sequenced part of the CDR3 DNA is TGTGCCAGCAGCCCCCGGACAGGGGACTATGCTGAGCAGTTC.

This clone occurred a few times. Germline and genes here are mouse. The read comes to an end 1 residue before the CDR3 does, leaving the germline J gene to fill in the end. The chain combines TRBV12-2 with TRBJ2-1; D may be TRBD2 (6 bases). Trimming took off 1 base at V and 4 bases at J, with 7 bases between the two ends. The CDR3 has 13 residues. The germline gives CDR1 SGHLS, CDR2 HYDKME. The CDR3 protein is CASSLLGYAEQFF. CDR3 DNA (partial): TGTGCCAGCTCTCTGCTGGGGTATGCTGAGCAGTTC.

About this clone itself: Germline and genes here are mouse. Read data end 1 residue before the CDR3 end; the end is taken from the germline J gene. V and J are TRBV1 and TRBJ2-3; possible D gene TRBD1, 6 bases. The CDR3 extends over 16 amino acids. The germline V and J ends were trimmed by 5 bases and 0 bases, with 15 bases remaining between them. CDR1 and CDR2 (germline): NSQYPW, LRSPGD (reference sequence). This chain's CDR3 is CTCSPGSQGSAETLYF. Incomplete CDR3 DNA: TGCACCTGCAGTCCGGGGTCCCAGGGGAGTGCAGAAACGCTGTAT.

To note about this clone: Germline and genes here are mouse. The CDR3 end lies 1 residue beyond the end of the read and is filled in from the germline J gene. The V gene is TRBV2, the J gene TRBJ2-7, with D tentatively TRBD1 (6 bases). CDR1 is LGHNA, CDR2 YSYQKL, per germline. This CDR3 has 13 amino acids. Trimming took off 1 base at V and 7 bases at J, with 11 bases between the two ends. The CDR3 sequence is CASSQAQGGEQYF. CDR3 bases read: TGTGCCAGCAGCCAAGCACAGGGAGGCGAACAGTAC.